This T cell receptor (beta chain) was sequenced in a study of T cells in Graves' hyperthyroidism and ophthalmopathy. Study context: Peripheral blood was taken when the disease was first diagnosed, before any treatment began.

This clonotype showed up many times. Extraction of PBMCs used roughly 9.3 ml of fresh peripheral blood. TCR beta CDR3 regions were amplified from RNA. First-round RT-PCR targeting the TCR CDR3 was performed with the HTBI primer set. TCRdb redid the calling of the multiplex PCR reads with MiXCR, one entry per CDR3 protein. The data show 500,000 to 800,000 distinct CDR3 sequences, roughly 15% seen once. Trimming cost V 2 bases and J 4 bases, with 17 bases left between them. Germline CDR1 is MDHEN and CDR2 is SYDVKM. The CDR3 has 17 residues. This clonotype was sampled from a woman in her forties or fifties with Graves' ophthalmopathy. The chain uses TRBV28 and TRBJ2-2, with a possible D match to TRBD1 (6 bases). The sequenced material came from blood. The DNA of the CDR3 is TGTGCCAGCAGTTTAGTCTCCTGGACAGAAGGCACCGGGGAGCTGTTTTTT. Translation: CASSLVSWTEGTGELFF. The full variable domain, with the rest looked up from reference TRBV28 and TRBJ2-2, is DVKVTQSSRYLVKRTGEKVFLECVQDMDHENMFWYRQDPGLGLRLIYFSYDVKMKEKGDIPEGYSVSREKKERFSLILESASTNQTSMYLCASSLVSWTEGTGELFFGEGSRLTVL.